The next 25 T cell receptor beta chains were all read from a single sample in a study of T cell repertoires in cytomegalovirus infection. In TCRdb, the reads were re-called with MiXCR into one record per CDR3 protein. The data hold approximately 630,000 distinct CDR3 sequences, with about 24% observed a single time. Sequenced sample: CD8+ T cells from PBMCs. These receptors all stem from a human donor in good health (CMV status not recorded). Some clones in this sample may be carry-over from other donors' samples.

This clonotype was detected only once. The gene calls are TRBV4-2 and TRBJ1-2; unclear D gene. The CDR3 runs 16 residues. CDR1 and CDR2 (germline): LGHNA, YNFKEQ. The ends were cut back, 5 bases at V and 4 bases at J, with 20 bases in the middle. Here the CDR3 DNA reads TGTGCCAGCAGCGAAGGGATGCGTACGTCGATCTATGGCTACACCTTC. The encoded protein is CASSEGMRTSIYGYTF.

This clonotype was counted many times. The V and J genes are TRBV12-3 or TRBV12-4 and TRBJ2-1, with D perhaps given as TRBD1 or TRBD2 (6 bases each). V was trimmed by 1 base and J by 3 bases, leaving 10 bases between them. There are 15 residues in the CDR3. The CDR3 sequence: CASSLEGGLYNEQFF. DNA of the CDR3: TGTGCCAGCAGTTTAGAGGGGGGCCTCTACAATGAGCAGTTCTTC.

The chain combines TRBV14 with TRBJ2-3, with unresolved D. V was trimmed by 3 bases and J by 2 bases, leaving 15 bases between them. The CDR3 has 16 amino acids. CDR1 and CDR2 from the germline V gene are SGHDN and FVKESK. As DNA, the CDR3 is TGTGCCAGCAGCCAGGAGCACAGCTTAGTCACAGATACGCAGTATTTT. Encoded protein: CASSQEHSLVTDTQYF.

As regards this clonotype: This clone may be a read error of a much larger clone one base away. The chain has TRBV11-3 and TRBJ2-7; D may correspond to TRBD1 or TRBD2 (5 bases each). V was trimmed by 3 bases and J by 3 bases, leaving 18 bases between them. This CDR3 contains 16 residues. Germline V gives CDR1 SGHNT, CDR2 YENEEA. The chain's CDR3 is CASSFGTFDSDYEQYF. CDR3 sequence (DNA): TGTGCCAGCAGCTTTGGGACCTTTGACAGCGACTACGAGCAGTACTTC.

The sample holds a few counts of this clonotype. The J gene is TRBJ2-7, the V gene TRBV14, with D tentatively TRBD1 (6 bases). The CDR3 has 16 residues. Looked up from germline, CDR1 is SGHDN and CDR2 is FVKESK. The V and J ends lost 0 bases and 2 bases respectively, with 14 bases between them. This CDR3 is CASSQDRGEAAYEQYF. The CDR3 DNA follows: TGTGCCAGCAGCCAAGACAGGGGAGAGGCGGCCTACGAGCAGTACTTC.

A few counts support this clonotype. This chain joins TRBV12-5 and TRBJ2-5, with 10 nucleotides matching TRBD1. The CDR3 loop spans 15 amino acids. Germline V lookup: CDR1 LGHNT, CDR2 FRNRAP. The junction had 4 bases not matched to a gene; V was cut back by 2 bases and J by 4 bases. The CDR3 region is CASGLSTGGRETQYF. The CDR3, as DNA: TGTGCTAGTGGTTTGTCGACAGGGGGCAGAGAGACCCAGTACTTC.

J is TRBJ2-1 and V is TRBV3-1, with a weak D call TRBD1 (5 bases). The CDR3 loop spans 14 amino acids. With 2 bases removed from V and 8 bases from J, the gap between germline ends came to 13 bases. Looked up from germline, CDR1 is LGHDT and CDR2 is YNNKEL (reference sequence). This CDR3 is CASSQNPGYHEQFF. In DNA form, the CDR3 reads TGTGCCAGCAGCCAAAACCCAGGGTATCATGAGCAGTTCTTC.

Only one count was recorded for this clonotype. The chain joins TRBV29-1 to TRBJ2-7, with D unclear. CDR1 SQVTM and CDR2 ANQGSEA come from the germline V gene. The V and J ends lost 1 base and 0 bases respectively, with 13 bases between them. The CDR3 loop spans 15 amino acids. The CDR3 coding sequence is TGCAGCGTTGAAGGGTTCCGCTCGAGCTCCTACGAGCAGTACTTC. This translates into CSVEGFRSSSYEQYF.

This chain links TRBV14 with TRBJ1-2; the match to TRBD1 covers 10 bases. Per germline, CDR1 SGHDN and CDR2 FVKESK. The CDR3 length is 14 residues. With 2 bases clipped from V and 6 bases from J, the junction kept 3 bases outside the gene matches. CDR3 coding DNA: TGTGCCAGCAGCCAACCCGGACAGGGGGATGGCTACACCTTC. Protein product: CASSQPGQGDGYTF.

The sample holds many counts of this clonotype. V gene TRBV12-5 combines with J gene TRBJ2-1; TRBD1 matches at 7 bases. J gave up 8 bases and V 2 bases, and 9 bases lay outside the gene matches. Germline V gene lookup returns CDR1 LGHNT and CDR2 FRNRAP. The CDR3 sequence is 15 residues long. CDR3 sequence: CASGLTGTEYDEQFF. For the CDR3, the DNA is TGTGCTAGTGGTTTGACCGGGACAGAGTATGATGAGCAGTTCTTC.

This clonotype was counted many times. The chain recombines TRBV6-2 or TRBV6-3 with TRBJ1-2; D possibly corresponds to TRBD1 (5 bases). Germline V gene data show CDR1 as MNHEY and CDR2 as SVGEGT. The germline V and J ends were trimmed by 4 bases and 6 bases, with 21 bases remaining between them. The CDR3 has 16 residues. The CDR3 DNA reads TGTGCCAGCAGTTTCCGCGGCGACGGGGGGTTGGATGGCTACACCTTC. It yields the protein CASSFRGDGGLDGYTF.

The sample holds a few counts of this clonotype. This chain joins TRBV27 and TRBJ1-2, with D maybe TRBD1 (6 bases). The V end was cut by 6 bases, the J end by 2 bases, with 10 bases between. The germline V gene encodes CDR1 MNHEY and CDR2 SMNVEV (reference sequence). This CDR3 is 13 amino acids long. Here the CDR3 reads CASRLQGNYGYTF. The CDR3 nucleotides are TGTGCCAGCAGGCTACAGGGAAACTATGGCTACACCTTC.

The rearrangement links TRBV2 to TRBJ2-1; perhaps TRBD2 as D (6 bases). Trimming pared 4 bases from V and 6 bases from J, leaving 16 bases between. This CDR3 region has 15 residues. Looked up from germline, CDR1 is SNHLY and CDR2 is FYNNEI. CDR3 sequence (DNA): TGTGCCAGCAGTGGGGGGGAACGGGGCAGCAATGAGCAGTTCTTC. This gives the protein CASSGGERGSNEQFF. Variable domain in full (rest from reference TRBV2 and TRBJ2-1): EPEVTQTPSHQVTQMGQEVILRCVPISNHLYFYWYRQILGQKVEFLVSFYNNEISEKSEIFDDQFSVERPDGSNFTLKIRSTKLEDSAMYFCASSGGERGSNEQFFGPGTRLTVL.

This clonotype was seen a few times. CDR3: CASSYPAGGAGELFF. The CDR3 nucleotides read TGTGCCAGCAGTTACCCAGCGGGGGGGGCCGGGGAGCTGTTTTTT. The chain recombines TRBV6-5 with TRBJ2-2; 10 bases agree with TRBD2. The CDR3 length is 15 residues. V was clipped by 2 bases and J by 6 bases; unmatched bases: 3. From germline, CDR1 is MNHEY and CDR2 SVGAGI.

This clonotype came up once. This chain connects TRBV12-5 to TRBJ2-6; no clear D. The CDR3 sequence is 15 residues long. V was cut by 1 base and J by 0 bases, with 4 bases left in between. The germline V gene has CDR1 LGHNT and CDR2 FRNRAP. The CDR3 DNA is TGTGCTAGTGGTTTGGGGGGCTCTGGGGCCAACGTCCTGACTTTC. The encoded protein is CASGLGGSGANVLTF.

The V gene is TRBV24-1, the J gene TRBJ2-1; 9 bases are shared with TRBD1. The CDR3 totals 14 residues. Germline CDR1 reads KGHDR; CDR2 reads SFDVKD. Losses at the gene ends were 6 bases for V and 7 bases for J; bases not matched to a gene: 6. The DNA of the CDR3 is TGTGCCACCAGTACAGGGGGCGTTTTAAATGAGCAGTTCTTC. Amino acid sequence: CATSTGGVLNEQFF.

At least ten counts were recorded for this clonotype. This chain joins TRBV6-2 or TRBV6-3 and TRBJ2-3, with D perhaps matching TRBD2 (6 bases). The ends were cut back, 0 bases at V and 5 bases at J, with 15 bases in the middle. CDR1 is MNHEY, CDR2 SVGEGT, per germline. The CDR3 runs 16 residues. The CDR3 is CASSYSKNQGGDTQYF. In nucleotides, the CDR3 is TGTGCCAGCAGTTACTCCAAAAATCAGGGAGGAGATACGCAGTATTTT.

About this clonotype itself: With a much larger clone just one base away, this may be a read error. The rearrangement joins TRBV7-2 to TRBJ2-3; D might be TRBD1 (6 bases). V shed 4 bases and J shed 4 bases, with 15 bases lying between them. CDR3 length equals 15 residues. Germline CDR1 is SGHTA and CDR2 is FQGNSA. The DNA of the CDR3 is TGTGCCAGCAGCTCAACAGGGTATAGCTCAGATACGCAGTATTTT. Translating gives CASSSTGYSSDTQYF.

This clonotype appeared a few times. The CDR3 DNA reads TGTGCCAGCAGCGAGGATGGGGGAGCCGGGGAGCTGTTTTTT. Encoded protein: CASSEDGGAGELFF. This chain links TRBV11-3 with TRBJ2-2; D is possibly TRBD1 or TRBD2 (5 bases each). The V and J ends lost 5 bases and 6 bases respectively, with 13 bases between them. This CDR3 is built from 14 residues. CDR1 and CDR2 (germline): SGHNT, YENEEA.

This clonotype was detected only a few times. Since a much larger clone is just one base distant, this may be a read error. This chain joins TRBV28 and TRBJ2-1, with 12 bases fitting TRBD2. With V trimmed by 5 bases and J by 3 bases, 2 bases remained unmatched. The CDR3 sequence is 15 residues long. CDR1 and CDR2 (germline): MDHEN, SYDVKM. CDR3 sequence (DNA): TGTGCCAGCAGTAAGGGACTAGCGGGCTACAATGAGCAGTTCTTC. Its protein product is CASSKGLAGYNEQFF.

The J gene is TRBJ2-1, the V gene TRBV14; 7 bases line up with TRBD2. This CDR3 region has 16 residues. Unmatched junction bases numbered 8, after V lost 0 bases and J lost 6 bases. The germline V gene has CDR1 SGHDN and CDR2 FVKESK. The CDR3 DNA is TGTGCCAGCAGCCAAGATCATTCTAGCGGCCTCAATGAGCAGTTCTTC. This translates into CASSQDHSSGLNEQFF.

This clonotype has a count of ten or more. The V call is TRBV7-2, the J call TRBJ2-1; a possible D gene is TRBD1 (5 bases). The ends were cut back, 4 bases at V and 1 base at J, with 11 bases in the middle. The CDR3 length is 15 residues. CDR1 and CDR2 (germline): SGHTA, FQGNSA. In nucleotides, the CDR3 is TGTGCCAGCAGCTCAGGTCCAGGGTCCTACAATGAGCAGTTCTTC. Translating gives CASSSGPGSYNEQFF.

The chain couples TRBV6-6 to TRBJ2-5, with D possibly TRBD1 on 6 matching bases. There are 15 residues in the CDR3. Germline CDR1 reads MNHNY; CDR2 reads SVGAGI (reference sequence). The ends were cut back, 7 bases at V and 1 base at J, with 16 bases in the middle. The CDR3 loop is CASTRGWGPQETQYF. The DNA of the CDR3 is TGTGCCAGCACCAGAGGGTGGGGGCCCCAAGAGACCCAGTACTTC.

The table lists this clonotype with many counts. The DNA for the CDR3 is TGTGCCAGCAGAAAATCTAGCGGGGGGGTATACAATGAGCAGTTCTTC. Its translation: CASRKSSGGVYNEQFF. The chain couples TRBV6-1 to TRBJ2-1; 12 nucleotides match TRBD2. The ends lost 6 bases at V and 4 bases at J; junction bases unmatched: 7. Germline values: CDR1 MNHNS, CDR2 SASEGT. There are 16 residues in the CDR3.

The rearrangement links TRBV7-6 to TRBJ2-5; D is undetermined. Germline V gives CDR1 SGHVS, CDR2 FNYEAQ. V lost 8 bases and J lost 5, with 15 bases in between. CDR3 length: 13 amino acids. The CDR3: CASDSGIRETQYF. The CDR3 DNA follows: TGTGCCAGCGATTCTGGGATAAGGGAGACCCAGTACTTC.